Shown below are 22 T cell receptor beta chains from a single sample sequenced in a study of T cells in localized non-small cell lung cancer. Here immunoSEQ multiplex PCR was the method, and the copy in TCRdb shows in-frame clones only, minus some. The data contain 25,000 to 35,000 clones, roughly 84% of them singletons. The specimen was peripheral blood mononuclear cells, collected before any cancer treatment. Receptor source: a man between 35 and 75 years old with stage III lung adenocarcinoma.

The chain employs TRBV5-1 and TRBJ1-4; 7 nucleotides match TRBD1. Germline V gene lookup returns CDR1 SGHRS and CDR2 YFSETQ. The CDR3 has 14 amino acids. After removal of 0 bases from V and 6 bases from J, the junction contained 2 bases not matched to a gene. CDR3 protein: CASSLATGHEKLFF. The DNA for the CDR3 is TGCGCCAGCAGCTTGGCGACAGGGCATGAAAAACTGTTTTTT.

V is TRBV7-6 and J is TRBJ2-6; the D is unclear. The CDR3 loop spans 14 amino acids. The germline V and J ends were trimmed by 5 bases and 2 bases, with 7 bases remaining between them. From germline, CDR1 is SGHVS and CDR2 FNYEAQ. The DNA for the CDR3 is TGTGCCAGCAGCCCAATACCTGGGGCCAACGTCCTGACTTTC. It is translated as CASSPIPGANVLTF.

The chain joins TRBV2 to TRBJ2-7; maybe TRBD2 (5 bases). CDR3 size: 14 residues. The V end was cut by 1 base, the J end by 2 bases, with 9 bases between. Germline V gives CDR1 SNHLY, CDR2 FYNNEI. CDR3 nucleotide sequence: TGTGCCAGCAGTGAAGGACCTAGCCCCTACGAGCAGTACGTC. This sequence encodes CASSEGPSPYEQYV.

The CDR3 coding sequence is TGTGCCAGCAGTACGTCCTCTGGGGCCAACGTCCTGACTTTC. Its translation is CASSTSSGANVLTF. J is TRBJ2-6 and V is TRBV27, with D unresolved. The germline V gene has CDR1 MNHEY and CDR2 SMNVEV (reference sequence). This CDR3 comprises 14 residues. Trimming pared 5 bases from V and 0 bases from J, leaving 5 bases between.

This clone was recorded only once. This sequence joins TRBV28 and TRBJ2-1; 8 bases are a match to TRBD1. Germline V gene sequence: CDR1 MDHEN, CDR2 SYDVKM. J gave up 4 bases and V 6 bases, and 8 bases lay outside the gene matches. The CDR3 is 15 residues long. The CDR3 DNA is TGTGCCAGCAGCCGAGCCGGGACAGGTTACAATGAGCAGTTCTTC. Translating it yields CASSRAGTGYNEQFF.

The CDR3 DNA follows: TGTGCCAGCAGTGCCGCCACAGGGTCCGAGCAGTACGTC. It specifies CASSAATGSEQYV. The chain carries TRBV6-1 and TRBJ2-7, with a weak D call TRBD1 (6 bases). The CDR3 contains 13 residues. With 4 bases removed from V and 6 bases from J, the gap between germline ends came to 13 bases. The germline CDR1 and CDR2 sequences are MNHNS and SASEGT.

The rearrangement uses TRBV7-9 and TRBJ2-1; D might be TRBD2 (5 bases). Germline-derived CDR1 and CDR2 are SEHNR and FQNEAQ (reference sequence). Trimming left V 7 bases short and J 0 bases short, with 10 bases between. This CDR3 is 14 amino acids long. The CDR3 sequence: CASNWGDSYNEQFF. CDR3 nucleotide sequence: TGTGCCAGCAACTGGGGAGACTCCTACAATGAGCAGTTCTTC.

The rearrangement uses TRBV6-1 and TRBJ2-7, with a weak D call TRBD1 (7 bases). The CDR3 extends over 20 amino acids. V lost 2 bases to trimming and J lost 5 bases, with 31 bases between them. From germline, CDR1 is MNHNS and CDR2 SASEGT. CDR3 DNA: TGTGCCAGCAGTGAAAGGGGCCAGGGGGGTTTCGCAACACGGTTCCACGAGCAGTACTTC. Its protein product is CASSERGQGGFATRFHEQYF.

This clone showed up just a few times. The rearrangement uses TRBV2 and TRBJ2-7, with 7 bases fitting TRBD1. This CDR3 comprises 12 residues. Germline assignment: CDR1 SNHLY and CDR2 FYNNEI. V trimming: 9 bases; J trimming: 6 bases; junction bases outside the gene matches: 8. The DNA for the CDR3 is TGTGCCAGTCGACAGGGTATCTCCGAGCAGTACTTC. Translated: CASRQGISEQYF.

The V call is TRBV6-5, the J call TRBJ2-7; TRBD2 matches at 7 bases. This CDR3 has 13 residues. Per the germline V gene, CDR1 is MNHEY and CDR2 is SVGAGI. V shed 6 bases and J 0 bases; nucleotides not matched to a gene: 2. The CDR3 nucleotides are TGTGCCAGCAGGCGGGACTACTCCTACGAGCAGTACTTC. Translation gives CASRRDYSYEQYF.

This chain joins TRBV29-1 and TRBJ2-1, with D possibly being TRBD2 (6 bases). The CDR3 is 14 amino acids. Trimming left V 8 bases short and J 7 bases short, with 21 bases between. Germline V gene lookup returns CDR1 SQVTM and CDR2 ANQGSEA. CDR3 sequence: CSSKTGGAGNEQFF. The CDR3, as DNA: TGCAGCTCGAAGACCGGAGGGGCAGGAAATGAGCAGTTCTTC.

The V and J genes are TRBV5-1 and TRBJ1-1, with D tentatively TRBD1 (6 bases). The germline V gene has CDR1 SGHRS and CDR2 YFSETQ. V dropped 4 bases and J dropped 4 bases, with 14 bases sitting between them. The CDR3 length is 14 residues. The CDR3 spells CASSRGSTGTEAFF. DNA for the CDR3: TGCGCCAGCAGCCGCGGATCGACAGGCACTGAAGCTTTCTTT.

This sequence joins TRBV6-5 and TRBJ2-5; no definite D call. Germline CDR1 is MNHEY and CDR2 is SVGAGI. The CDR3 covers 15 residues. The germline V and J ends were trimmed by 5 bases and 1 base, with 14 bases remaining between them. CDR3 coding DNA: TGTGCCAGCAGTCCTGGTAGGGCAGTCCAAGAGACCCAGTACTTC. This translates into CASSPGRAVQETQYF.

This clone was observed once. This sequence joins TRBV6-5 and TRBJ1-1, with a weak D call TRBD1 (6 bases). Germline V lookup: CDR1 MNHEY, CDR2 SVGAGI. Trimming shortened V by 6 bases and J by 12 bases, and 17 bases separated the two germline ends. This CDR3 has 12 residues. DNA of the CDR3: TGTGCCAGCAGCCCAAACAGGGTCGCTCCTTTCTTT. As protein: CASSPNRVAPFF.

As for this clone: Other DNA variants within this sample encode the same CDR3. CDR3 nucleotide sequence: TGTGCCAGCAGTTACTCGAAGTCCCCATTAGAAGCTTTCTTT. This sequence encodes CASSYSKSPLEAFF. The chain carries TRBV6-6 and TRBJ1-1; D unclear. V was cut by 0 bases and J by 8 bases, with 13 bases left in between. This CDR3 is built from 14 residues. The germline V gene encodes CDR1 MNHNY and CDR2 SVGAGI (reference sequence).

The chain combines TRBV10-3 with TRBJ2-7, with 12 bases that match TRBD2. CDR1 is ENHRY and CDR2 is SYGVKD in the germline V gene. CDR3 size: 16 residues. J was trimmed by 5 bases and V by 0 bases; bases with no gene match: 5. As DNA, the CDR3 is TGTGCCATCAGTGAGTCGACTAGCGGGAGTCAGGACGAGCAGTACTTC. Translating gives CAISESTSGSQDEQYF.

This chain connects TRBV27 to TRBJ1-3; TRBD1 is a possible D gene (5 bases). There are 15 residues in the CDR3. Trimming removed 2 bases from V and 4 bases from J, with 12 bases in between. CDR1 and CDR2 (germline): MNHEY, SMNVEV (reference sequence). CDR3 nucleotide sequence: TGTGCCAGCAGTTTACAAGGGGTTTCCGGAAACACCATATATTTT. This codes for CASSLQGVSGNTIYF.

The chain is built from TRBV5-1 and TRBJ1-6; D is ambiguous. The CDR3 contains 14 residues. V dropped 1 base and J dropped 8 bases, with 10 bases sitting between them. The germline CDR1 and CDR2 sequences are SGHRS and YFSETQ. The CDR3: CASSLRPWDSPLHF. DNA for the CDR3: TGCGCCAGCAGCTTGCGCCCTTGGGATTCACCCCTCCACTTT.

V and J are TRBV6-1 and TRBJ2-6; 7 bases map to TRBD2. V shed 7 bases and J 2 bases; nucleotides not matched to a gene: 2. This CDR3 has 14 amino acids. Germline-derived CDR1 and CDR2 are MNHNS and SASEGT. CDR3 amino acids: CASKGGAGANVLTF. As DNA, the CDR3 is TGTGCCAGCAAGGGAGGGGCTGGGGCCAACGTCCTGACTTTC.

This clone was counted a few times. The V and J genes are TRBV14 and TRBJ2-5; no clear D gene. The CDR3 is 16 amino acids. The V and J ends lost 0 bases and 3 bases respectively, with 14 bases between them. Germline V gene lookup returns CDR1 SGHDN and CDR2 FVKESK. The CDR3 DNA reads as TGTGCCAGCAGCCAAGATCAACCCGGTCAGAAAGAGACCCAGTACTTC. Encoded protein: CASSQDQPGQKETQYF.

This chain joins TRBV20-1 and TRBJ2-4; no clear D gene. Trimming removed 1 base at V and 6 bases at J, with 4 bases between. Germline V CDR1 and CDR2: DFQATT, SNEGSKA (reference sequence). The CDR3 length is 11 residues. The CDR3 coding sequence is TGCAGTGCTAGAGTGAGAAACATTCAGTACTTC. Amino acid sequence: CSARVRNIQYF.

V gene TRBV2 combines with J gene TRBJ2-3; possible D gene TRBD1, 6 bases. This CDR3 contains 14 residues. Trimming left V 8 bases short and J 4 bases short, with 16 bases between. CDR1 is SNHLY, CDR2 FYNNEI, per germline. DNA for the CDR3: TGTGCCAGCCGTTCACAGGGAACCTCAGATACGCAGTATTTT. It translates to CASRSQGTSDTQYF.